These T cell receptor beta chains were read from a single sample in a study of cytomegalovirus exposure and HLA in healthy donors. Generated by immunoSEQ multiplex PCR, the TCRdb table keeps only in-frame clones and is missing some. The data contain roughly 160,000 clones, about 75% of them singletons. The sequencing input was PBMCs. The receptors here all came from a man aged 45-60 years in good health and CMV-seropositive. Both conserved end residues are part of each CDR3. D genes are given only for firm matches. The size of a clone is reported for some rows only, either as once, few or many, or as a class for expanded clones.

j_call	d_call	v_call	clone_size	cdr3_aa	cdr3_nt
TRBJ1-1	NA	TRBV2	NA	CASSEALQVFGTEAFF	TGTGCCAGCAGTGAAGCGCTTCAGGTCTTTGGGACTGAAGCTTTCTTT
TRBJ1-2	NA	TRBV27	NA	CASSLLGAGLYYGYTF	TGTGCCAGCAGTTTATTAGGGGCGGGGTTGTACTATGGCTACACCTTC
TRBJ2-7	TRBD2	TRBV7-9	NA	CASSLLIAGDSYEQYF	TGTGCCAGCAGCTTATTAATAGCGGGGGACTCCTACGAGCAGTACTTC
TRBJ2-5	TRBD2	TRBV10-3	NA	CAISPGTSGETQYF	TGTGCCATCAGCCCCGGGACTAGCGGAGAGACCCAGTACTTC
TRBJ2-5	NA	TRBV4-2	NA	CASSQDTSWAETQYF	TGTGCCAGCAGCCAAGATACTAGCTGGGCAGAGACCCAGTACTTC
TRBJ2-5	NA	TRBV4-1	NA	CASSQPTSGRETQYF	TGCGCCAGCAGCCAACCGACTAGTGGGAGAGAGACCCAGTACTTC
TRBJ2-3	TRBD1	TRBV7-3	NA	CASSSRTGSYSDTQYF	TGTGCCAGCAGCTCCCGGACAGGGTCGTATTCAGATACGCAGTATTTT
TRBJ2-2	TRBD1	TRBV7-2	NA	CASSTDRVNTGELFF	TGTGCCAGCAGCACGGACAGGGTGAACACCGGGGAGCTGTTTTTT
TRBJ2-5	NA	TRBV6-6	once	CASSSYRGQETQYF	TGTGCCAGCAGTTCTTATCGGGGACAAGAGACCCAGTACTTC
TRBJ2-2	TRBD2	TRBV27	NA	CASSLKTAVAGGNAGELFF	TGTGCCAGCAGCTTAAAAACAGCCGTCGCGGGGGGGAATGCCGGGGAGCTGTTTTTT
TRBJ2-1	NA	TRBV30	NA	CAWEGSPYNEQFF	TGTGCCTGGGAAGGGAGCCCCTACAATGAGCAGTTCTTC
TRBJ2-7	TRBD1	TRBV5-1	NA	CASSYSRGLSGEQYF	TGCGCCAGCAGCTATTCCAGGGGGCTCTCGGGGGAGCAGTACTTC
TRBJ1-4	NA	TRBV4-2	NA	CASSQVPLPGVNEKLFF	TGTGCCAGCAGCCAAGTTCCACTCCCCGGAGTCAATGAAAAACTGTTTTTT
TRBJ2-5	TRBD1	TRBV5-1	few	CASSYQTGGQETQYF	TGCGCCAGCAGCTACCAGACAGGGGGCCAAGAGACCCAGTACTTC
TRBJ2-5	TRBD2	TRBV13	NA	CASSLGTSGGRQETQYF	TGTGCCAGCAGCCTTGGGACTAGCGGGGGCCGCCAAGAGACCCAGTACTTC
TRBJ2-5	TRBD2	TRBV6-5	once	CASRRTSGPETQYF	TGTGCCAGCAGACGGACTAGCGGTCCCGAGACCCAGTACTTC
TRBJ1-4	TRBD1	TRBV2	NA	CASGGTARHEKLFF	TGTGCCAGCGGAGGGACAGCTCGTCACGAAAAACTGTTTTTT
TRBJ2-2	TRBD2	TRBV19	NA	CASIAGASTGELFF	TGTGCCAGTATAGCGGGGGCCTCAACCGGGGAGCTGTTTTTT
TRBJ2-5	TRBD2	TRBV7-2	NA	CASSETSGGAFETQYF	TGTGCCAGCAGCGAGACTAGCGGGGGGGCCTTTGAGACCCAGTACTTC
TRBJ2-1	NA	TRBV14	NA	CASSLGQQYNEQFF	TGTGCCAGCAGCCTGGGACAACAGTACAATGAGCAGTTCTTC
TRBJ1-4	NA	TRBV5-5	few	CASGRMDEKLFF	TGTGCCAGCGGCAGGATGGATGAAAAACTGTTTTTT
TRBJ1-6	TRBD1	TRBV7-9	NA	CASSQQGYNSPLHF	TGTGCCAGCAGCCAACAGGGGTATAATTCACCCCTCCACTTT
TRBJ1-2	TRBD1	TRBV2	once	CASRLVGGGYTF	TGTGCCAGCAGACTAGTAGGGGGCGGCTACACCTTC
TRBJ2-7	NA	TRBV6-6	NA	CASSPGSYEQYF	TGTGCCAGCAGCCCAGGGTCCTACGAGCAGTACTTC